This record looks at one T cell receptor beta chain sequence and its context. Its antigen is unidentified. Germline V gene data show CDR1 as SGHDT and CDR2 as YYEEEE. This CDR3 has 15 amino acids. The J segment lost 0 bases and the V segment lost 0 bases, leaving 2 bases of the junction unmatched. Next came a second PCR, run for roughly 6 to 11 cycles, which used a sample-barcoded 5' primer along with a J-beta primer mix. TCRdb itself ran the 5' RACE reads through MiXCR, one entry per CDR3 protein. This sample has 540,000 or so distinct CDR3 sequences, with around half found just once. The data originate from a study of blood T cells in healthy people across ages. Whole-study findings and limits: The recorded TCR beta diversity per million T cells decreased in a roughly linear manner with age.

The sequence was collected from a man older than 75 in good health. The genes are TRBV5-6 and TRBJ1-2; 7 bases are shared with TRBD1. The sequenced sample was blood. CDR3 region: CASSLGQGANYGYTF. In DNA form, the CDR3 reads TGTGCCAGCAGCTTGGGGCAGGGGGCTAACTATGGCTACACCTTC.